The 11 T cell receptor beta chains presented below share a single source sample, sequenced in a study of blood T cells in healthy people across ages. Sample-barcoded 5' priming and a J-beta primer mix drove a second PCR of about 6 to 12 cycles. TCRdb reanalysed the 5' RACE reads using MiXCR and keeps one entry per CDR3 protein. Of approximately 2,000,000 distinct CDR3 sequences listed, 39% are singletons. The source material was blood. The receptors originated from a human donor in good health.

This chain connects TRBV25-1 to TRBJ1-1, with D tentatively TRBD1 (6 bases). Germline CDR1 reads MGHDK; CDR2 reads SYGVNS. The CDR3 loop spans 13 amino acids. V was pared by 4 bases and J by 4 bases, with 10 bases between. CDR3 nucleotides: TGTGCCAGCAGTGGTTTCAGGGGCACTGAAGCTTTCTTT. Translating it yields CASSGFRGTEAFF.

This clonotype was seen a handful of times. The V gene is TRBV20-1, the J gene TRBJ2-7, with a weak D call TRBD2 (6 bases). The CDR3 runs 14 residues. From germline, CDR1 is DFQATT and CDR2 SNEGSKA (reference sequence). The ends were cut back, 0 bases at V and 2 bases at J, with 11 bases in the middle. This CDR3 is CSAREISGTYEQYF. The CDR3 DNA reads TGCAGTGCTAGAGAGATTAGCGGAACCTACGAGCAGTACTTC.

The sample holds one count of this clonotype. The rearrangement uses TRBV29-1 and TRBJ1-1; D unresolved. V dropped 0 bases and J dropped 6 bases, with 14 bases sitting between them. Germline V gives CDR1 SQVTM, CDR2 ANQGSEA. The CDR3 is 14 amino acids. The CDR3 reads CSVEEGGYGPEAFF. CDR3 sequence (DNA): TGCAGCGTTGAAGAAGGAGGGTACGGCCCTGAAGCTTTCTTT.

This clonotype was seen once. This rearrangement joins TRBV4-2 to TRBJ2-5; the match to TRBD1 covers 7 bases. The J call may be incorrect, as the DNA end agrees better with TRBJ2-7. The CDR3 spans 15 residues. Germline-derived CDR1 and CDR2 are LGHNA and YNFKEQ. The CDR3 loop reads CASSQDFGQVYEQYF. The CDR3, as DNA: TGTGCCAGCAGCCAAGATTTCGGACAGGTATACGAGCAGTACTTC.

The chain has TRBV29-1 and TRBJ1-4, with D possibly being TRBD1 (5 bases). Trimming removed 4 bases from V and 6 bases from J, with 9 bases in between. In germline, CDR1 is SQVTM, CDR2 ANQGSEA. The CDR3 spans 12 residues. DNA for the CDR3: TGCAGCGTTGGGGCAGGGTATGAAAAACTGTTTTTT. It yields the protein CSVGAGYEKLFF.

This clonotype showed up just once. The J gene is TRBJ2-5, the V gene TRBV29-1; TRBD1 matches 11 bases. The ends lost 7 bases at V and 11 bases at J; junction bases unmatched: 6. Germline V gene data show CDR1 as SQVTM and CDR2 as ANQGSEA. This CDR3 is built from 11 residues. The CDR3 protein is CSAEDRGQQYF. CDR3 coding DNA: TGCAGCGCCGAGGACAGGGGGCAGCAGTACTTC.

The V and J genes are TRBV6-6 and TRBJ1-2; D unresolved. Trimming removed 5 bases at V and 3 bases at J, with 13 bases between. Germline-derived CDR1 and CDR2 are MNHNY and SVGAGI (reference sequence). This CDR3 has 14 amino acids. The CDR3 loop reads CASSQAAGYYGYTF. The CDR3 DNA is TGTGCCAGCAGTCAAGCAGCAGGATACTATGGCTACACCTTC.

The rearrangement joins TRBV7-2 to TRBJ2-1; D possibly corresponds to TRBD2 (5 bases). Germline loops: CDR1 SGHTA, CDR2 FQGNSA. The CDR3 loop spans 14 amino acids. Trimming removed 1 base at V and 6 bases at J, with 10 bases between. CDR3 loop: CASSLGASPNEQFF. The CDR3, as DNA: TGTGCCAGCAGCTTAGGGGCTAGCCCCAATGAGCAGTTCTTC.

The chain joins TRBV27 to TRBJ1-3, with 8 nucleotides matching TRBD1. J lost 3 bases, V lost 5 bases, and 3 bases had no gene match. Per germline, CDR1 MNHEY and CDR2 SMNVEV (reference sequence). The length of the CDR3 is 14 residues. The CDR3 here is CASSVDRVGNTIYF. The CDR3 nucleotides are TGTGCCAGCAGTGTGGACAGGGTTGGAAACACCATATATTTT.

In its sample, this clonotype was seen once. A much larger clone is a single base away; this may be a read error. The CDR3 loop reads CASSYGFGTEAFF. The CDR3 DNA sequence: TGTGCCAGCAGTTACGGGTTCGGCACTGAAGCTTTCTTT. The V and J genes are TRBV6-6 and TRBJ1-1; D remains ambiguous. Trimming pared 2 bases from V and 4 bases from J, leaving 8 bases between. From germline, CDR1 is MNHNY and CDR2 SVGAGI (reference sequence). The CDR3 has 13 amino acids.

This clonotype has just a few counts. The CDR3 region is CASSQVLTGEVSYGYTF. For the CDR3, the DNA is TGCGCCAGCAGCCAAGTACTTACAGGGGAAGTCTCCTACGGCTACACCTTC. This rearrangement joins TRBV4-3 to TRBJ1-2; 7 bases map to TRBD1. Germline values: CDR1 LGHNA, CDR2 YSLEER. This CDR3 is 17 amino acids long. V shed 1 base and J 8 bases; nucleotides not matched to a gene: 16.